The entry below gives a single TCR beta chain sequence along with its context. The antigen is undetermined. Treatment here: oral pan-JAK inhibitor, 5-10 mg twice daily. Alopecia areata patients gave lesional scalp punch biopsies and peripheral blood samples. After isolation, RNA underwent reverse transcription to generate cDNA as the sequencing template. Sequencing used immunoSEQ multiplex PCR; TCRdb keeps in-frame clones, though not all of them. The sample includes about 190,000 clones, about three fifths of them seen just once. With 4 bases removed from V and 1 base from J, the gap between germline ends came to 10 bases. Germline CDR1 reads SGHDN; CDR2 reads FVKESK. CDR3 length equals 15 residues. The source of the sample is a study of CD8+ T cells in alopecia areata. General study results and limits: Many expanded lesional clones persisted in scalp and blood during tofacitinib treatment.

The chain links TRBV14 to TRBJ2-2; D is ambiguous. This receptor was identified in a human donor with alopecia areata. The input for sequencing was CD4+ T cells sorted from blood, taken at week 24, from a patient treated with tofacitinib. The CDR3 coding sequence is TGTGCCAGCAGCCCCCGCGGCGGGAACACCGGGGAGCTGTTTTTT. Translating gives CASSPRGGNTGELFF.